The present TCR beta chain was sequenced within a study of cytomegalovirus exposure and HLA in healthy donors. The PCR employed 60 Vbeta primers together with 13 Jbeta primers. TCRdb's table, derived via immunoSEQ multiplex PCR, lists solely in-frame clones and lacks some. The table shows tens of thousands of clones, with approximately 64% occurring only once. This clone was observed a handful of times. Antigen specificity is unknown. The study's findings and limits: Among the most significant clusters, several appeared linked to common viral pathogens in a later analysis. It was shown in a later analysis that HLA-associated TCR beta chains were more clonally expanded than other, equally common chains.

The CDR3 has 14 residues. The germline CDR1 and CDR2 sequences are GTSNPN and SVGIG (reference sequence). Trimming pared 0 bases from V and 5 bases from J, leaving 13 bases between. The sequenced material came from PBMCs. V and J are TRBV30 and TRBJ1-2; no clear D. The TCR sequence derives from a boy aged 5-17 years in good health and CMV-seropositive. The CDR3 nucleotides are TGTGCCTGGAGTGTTCCGGGAGGGATTTATGGCTACACCTTC. This sequence encodes CAWSVPGGIYGYTF.